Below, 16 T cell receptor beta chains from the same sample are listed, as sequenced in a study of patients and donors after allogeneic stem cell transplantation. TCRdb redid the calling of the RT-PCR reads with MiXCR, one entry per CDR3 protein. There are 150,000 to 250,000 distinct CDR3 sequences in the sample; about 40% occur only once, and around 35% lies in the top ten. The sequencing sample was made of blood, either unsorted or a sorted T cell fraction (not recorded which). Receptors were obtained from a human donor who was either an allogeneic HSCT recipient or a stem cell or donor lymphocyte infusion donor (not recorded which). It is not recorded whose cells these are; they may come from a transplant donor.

CDR3 in amino acids: CASSVGYDTEAFF. The CDR3 region has the DNA TGTGCCAGCAGCGTAGGGTACGACACTGAAGCTTTCTTT. V gene TRBV9 combines with J gene TRBJ1-1; D gene uncertain. The germline V gene encodes CDR1 SGDLS and CDR2 YYNGEE. Trimming cost V 0 bases and J 3 bases, with 6 bases left between them. This CDR3 has 13 amino acids.

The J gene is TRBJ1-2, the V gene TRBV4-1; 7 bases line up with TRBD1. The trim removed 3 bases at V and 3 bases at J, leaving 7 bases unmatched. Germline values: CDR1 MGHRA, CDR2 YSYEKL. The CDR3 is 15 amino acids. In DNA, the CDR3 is TGCGCCAGCAGCCACGAATCCGGGACAGACTATGGCTACACCTTC. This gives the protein CASSHESGTDYGYTF.

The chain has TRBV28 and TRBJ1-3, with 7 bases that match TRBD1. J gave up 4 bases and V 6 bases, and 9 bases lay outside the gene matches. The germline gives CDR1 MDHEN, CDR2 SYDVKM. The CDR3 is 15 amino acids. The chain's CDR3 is CASSSTGDRGNTIYF. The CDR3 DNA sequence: TGTGCCAGCAGCTCCACAGGGGATAGGGGAAACACCATATATTTT.

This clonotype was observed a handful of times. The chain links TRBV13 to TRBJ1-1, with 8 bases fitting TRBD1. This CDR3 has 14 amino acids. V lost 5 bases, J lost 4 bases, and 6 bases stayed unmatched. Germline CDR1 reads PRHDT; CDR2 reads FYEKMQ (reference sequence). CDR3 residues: CASSPRGQGTEAFF. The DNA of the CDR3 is TGTGCCAGCAGCCCCAGGGGGCAGGGCACTGAAGCTTTCTTT.

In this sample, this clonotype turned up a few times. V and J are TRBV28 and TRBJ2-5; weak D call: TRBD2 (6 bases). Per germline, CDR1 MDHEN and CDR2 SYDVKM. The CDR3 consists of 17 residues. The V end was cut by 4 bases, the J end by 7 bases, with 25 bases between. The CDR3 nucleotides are TGTGCCAGCAGTTCAGAGACTAGGACCTCCCCTTTGTTGACCCAGTACTTC. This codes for CASSSETRTSPLLTQYF. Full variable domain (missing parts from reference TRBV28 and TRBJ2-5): DVKVTQSSRYLVKRTGEKVFLECVQDMDHENMFWYRQDPGLGLRLIYFSYDVKMKEKGDIPEGYSVSREKKERFSLILESASTNQTSMYLCASSSETRTSPLLTQYFGPGTRLLVL.

DNA for the CDR3: TGCGCCAGCAGCCGCCGGGACTACAATGAGCAGTTCTTC. Translation gives CASSRRDYNEQFF. The chain recombines TRBV4-1 with TRBJ2-1; D perhaps matches TRBD2 (5 bases). Trimming shortened V by 4 bases and J by 3 bases, and 7 bases separated the two germline ends. This CDR3 comprises 13 residues. Germline values: CDR1 MGHRA, CDR2 YSYEKL.

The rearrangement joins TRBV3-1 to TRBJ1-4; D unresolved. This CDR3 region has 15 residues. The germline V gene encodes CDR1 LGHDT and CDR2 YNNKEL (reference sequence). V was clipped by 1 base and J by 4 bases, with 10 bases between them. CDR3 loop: CASSQARPVNEKLFF. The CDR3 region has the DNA TGTGCCAGCAGCCAAGCACGGCCAGTTAATGAAAAACTGTTTTTT. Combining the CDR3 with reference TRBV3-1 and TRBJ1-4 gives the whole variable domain DTAVSQTPKYLVTQMGNDKSIKCEQNLGHDTMYWYKQDSKKFLKIMFSYNNKELIINETVPNRFSPKSPDKAHLNLHINSLELGDSAVYFCASSQARPVNEKLFFGSGTQLSVL.

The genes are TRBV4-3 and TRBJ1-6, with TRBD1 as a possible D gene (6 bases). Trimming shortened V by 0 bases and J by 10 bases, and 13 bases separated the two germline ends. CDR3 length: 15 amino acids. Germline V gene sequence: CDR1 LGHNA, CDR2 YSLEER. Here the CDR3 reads CASSQEPGVESPLHF. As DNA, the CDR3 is TGCGCCAGCAGCCAAGAACCAGGGGTCGAATCACCCCTCCACTTT.

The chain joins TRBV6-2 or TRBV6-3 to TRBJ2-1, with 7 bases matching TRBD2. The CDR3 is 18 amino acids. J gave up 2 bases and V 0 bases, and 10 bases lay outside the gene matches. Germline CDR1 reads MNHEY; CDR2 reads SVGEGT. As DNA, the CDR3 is TGTGCCAGCAGTTACTCAGCCTGGGCCAGCGGGACCTACAATGAGCAGTTCTTC. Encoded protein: CASSYSAWASGTYNEQFF.

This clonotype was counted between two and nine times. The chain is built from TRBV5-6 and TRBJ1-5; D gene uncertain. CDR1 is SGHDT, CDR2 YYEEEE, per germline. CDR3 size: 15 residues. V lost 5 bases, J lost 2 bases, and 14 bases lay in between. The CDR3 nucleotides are TGTGCCAGCAGTAGTGGGCGCTTCGGCAATCAGCCCCAGCATTTT. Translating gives CASSSGRFGNQPQHF.

In DNA, the CDR3 is TGTGCCAGCAGCTTACTCATCGCGACCAGAAACACCGGGGAGCTGTTTTTT. Amino acids: CASSLLIATRNTGELFF. The chain couples TRBV11-2 to TRBJ2-2, with D uncertain. Germline CDR1 is SGHAT and CDR2 is FQNNGV. This CDR3 region has 17 residues. Trimming shortened V by 2 bases and J by 2 bases, and 15 bases separated the two germline ends.

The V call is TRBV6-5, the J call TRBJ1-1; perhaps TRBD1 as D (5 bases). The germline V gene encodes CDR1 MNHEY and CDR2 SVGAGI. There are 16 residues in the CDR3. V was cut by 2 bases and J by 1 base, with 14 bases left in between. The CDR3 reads CASSYREGWGNTEAFF. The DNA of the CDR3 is TGTGCCAGCAGTTACCGGGAGGGGTGGGGGAACACTGAAGCTTTCTTT.

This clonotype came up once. CDR3 in DNA: TGTGCCAGCAGCTTGGTTGTTGGACTAAACTATGGCTACACCTTC. This gives the protein CASSLVVGLNYGYTF. The chain employs TRBV5-6 and TRBJ1-2; D gene ambiguous. The CDR3 contains 15 residues. Germline V CDR1 and CDR2: SGHDT, YYEEEE. V was shortened by 0 bases and J by 2 bases, with 11 bases between the two germline ends.

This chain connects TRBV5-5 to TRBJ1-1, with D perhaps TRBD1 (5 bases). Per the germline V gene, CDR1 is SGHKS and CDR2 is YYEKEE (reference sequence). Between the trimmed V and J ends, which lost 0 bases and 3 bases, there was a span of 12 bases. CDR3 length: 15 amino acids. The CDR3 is CASSLVGQGDTEAFF. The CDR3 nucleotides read TGTGCCAGCAGCTTGGTTGGGCAGGGCGACACTGAAGCTTTCTTT.

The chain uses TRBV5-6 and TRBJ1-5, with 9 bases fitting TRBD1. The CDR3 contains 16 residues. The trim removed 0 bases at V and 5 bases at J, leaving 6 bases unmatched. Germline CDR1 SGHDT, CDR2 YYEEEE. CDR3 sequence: CASSLAMGQGHQPQHF. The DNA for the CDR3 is TGTGCCAGCAGCTTGGCCATGGGACAGGGCCATCAGCCCCAGCATTTT.

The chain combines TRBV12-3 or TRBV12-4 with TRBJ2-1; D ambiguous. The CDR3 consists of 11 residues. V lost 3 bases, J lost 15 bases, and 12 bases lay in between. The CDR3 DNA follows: TGTGCCAGCAGTTTGAAAGGGCCAGGGTTCTTC. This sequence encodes CASSLKGPGFF.